Following are 4 T cell receptor beta chains from one sample sequenced in a study of T cell repertoires in cytomegalovirus infection. One entry per CDR3 protein, called by TCRdb with MiXCR from the reads. The table lists about 900,000 distinct CDR3 sequences, approximately 32% of them singletons, with around an eighth in the top ten. Antigens of these TCRs are unknown. Sequenced here: cultured CD8+ T cells from PBMCs, sampled from culture after CMV antigen stimulation. The receptors here all came from a human donor in good health (CMV status not recorded). Some clones in this sample may be carry-over from other donors' samples.

The chain carries TRBV6-5 and TRBJ2-2; D tentatively reads TRBD1 or TRBD2 (5 bases each). Looked up from germline, CDR1 is MNHEY and CDR2 is SVGAGI. This CDR3 is built from 15 residues. V lost 4 bases to trimming and J lost 5 bases, with 14 bases between them. CDR3 coding DNA: TGTGCCAGCAGTTCCCGAGGGACGTTGACCGGGGAGCTGTTTTTT. It codes for CASSSRGTLTGELFF.

This clonotype was counted only a few times. The chain employs TRBV6-5 and TRBJ2-1; TRBD2 agrees at 7 bases. This CDR3 comprises 14 residues. V shed 5 bases and J 3 bases; nucleotides not matched to a gene: 4. From germline, CDR1 is MNHEY and CDR2 SVGAGI. The DNA of the CDR3 is TGTGCCAGCAGTACAGGACTAGACTACAATGAGCAGTTCTTC. Translated, it gives CASSTGLDYNEQFF.

For the CDR3, the DNA is TGTGCCAGCAGCTTGAGGGCGGAGAACACTGAAGCTTTCTTT. This codes for CASSLRAENTEAFF. The V and J genes are TRBV7-6 and TRBJ1-1; D uncertain. V gave up 3 bases and J gave up 1 base, with 9 bases separating them. The length of the CDR3 is 14 residues. In germline, CDR1 is SGHVS, CDR2 FNYEAQ.

V is TRBV7-9 and J is TRBJ2-5, with D perhaps TRBD1 or TRBD2 (6 bases each). Trimming shortened V by 1 base and J by 5 bases, and 20 bases separated the two germline ends. The CDR3 extends over 17 amino acids. From germline, CDR1 is SEHNR and CDR2 FQNEAQ (reference sequence). DNA for the CDR3: TGTGCCAGCAGCTTAGGGCGGGACACCTCACGAGGGGAGACCCAGTACTTC. Translating it yields CASSLGRDTSRGETQYF.